This is a list of T cell receptor beta chains from one sample in a study of blood T cell repertoires in COVID-19. The protocol was immunoSEQ multiplex PCR, while the TCRdb copy is restricted to in-frame clones and leaves out a portion. The table shows roughly 100,000 clones, with around four fifths occurring only once. The specimen sequenced was peripheral blood. Receptor source: a human donor in a cohort sampled during active COVID-19. Both conserved end residues are part of each CDR3. Fields, in order: J gene, D gene, V gene, clone size, CDR3 protein, CDR3 DNA. D genes are given only for firm matches. Expanded clones are given a class, and other clones once, few, many or no size at all.

j_gene: TRBJ2-2
d_gene: TRBD2
v_gene: TRBV5-1
abundance: NA
CDR3aa: CASSLHLAGGVGPGELFF
CDR3nt: TGCGCCAGCAGCTTGCACCTAGCGGGGGGTGTAGGTCCCGGGGAGCTGTTTTTT

j_gene: TRBJ1-1
d_gene: NA
v_gene: TRBV18
abundance: NA
CDR3aa: CASLVTGNTEAFF
CDR3nt: TGTGCCAGCTTGGTGACAGGGAACACTGAAGCTTTCTTT

j_gene: TRBJ2-1
d_gene: NA
v_gene: TRBV12-2
abundance: NA
CDR3aa: CASRLVQRAGTGGNEQFF
CDR3nt: TGTGCAAGTCGCTTAGTACAGCGAGCCGGGACAGGGGGCAATGAGCAGTTCTTC

j_gene: TRBJ1-4
d_gene: TRBD1
v_gene: TRBV5-1
abundance: NA
CDR3aa: CASSQGQGNEKLFF
CDR3nt: TGCGCCAGCAGCCAGGGACAGGGTAATGAAAAACTGTTTTTT

j_gene: TRBJ2-2
d_gene: TRBD2
v_gene: TRBV7-6
abundance: NA
CDR3aa: CASSPRGGFGVAGELFF
CDR3nt: TGTGCCAGCAGCCCTAGGGGAGGGTTCGGGGTCGCCGGGGAGCTGTTTTTT

j_gene: TRBJ2-1
d_gene: NA
v_gene: TRBV7-9
abundance: few
CDR3aa: CASSPRTSKVVGQFF
CDR3nt: TGTGCCAGCAGCCCAAGGACAAGCAAGGTTGTGGGGCAGTTCTTC

j_gene: TRBJ2-1
d_gene: TRBD2
v_gene: TRBV5-4
abundance: NA
CDR3aa: CASSLAGLAGGREQFF
CDR3nt: TGTGCCAGCAGCTTGGCCGGCCTAGCGGGGGGCCGAGAGCAGTTCTTC

j_gene: TRBJ1-1
d_gene: NA
v_gene: TRBV7-9
abundance: NA
CDR3aa: CASSLQVEAFF
CDR3nt: TGTGCCAGCAGCTTACAGGTTGAAGCTTTCTTT

j_gene: TRBJ2-7
d_gene: TRBD1
v_gene: TRBV4-2
abundance: NA
CDR3aa: CASSPELGTGTYEQYF
CDR3nt: TGTGCCAGCAGCCCTGAACTTGGGACAGGGACCTACGAGCAGTACTTC

j_gene: TRBJ1-2
d_gene: NA
v_gene: TRBV27
abundance: NA
CDR3aa: CASSLFPGSAGYTF
CDR3nt: TGTGCCAGCAGTTTATTCCCAGGTTCGGCTGGCTACACCTTC

j_gene: TRBJ2-7
d_gene: NA
v_gene: TRBV5-1
abundance: NA
CDR3aa: CASSPGSVGVSYEQYF
CDR3nt: TGCGCCAGCAGCCCGGGTAGTGTGGGAGTCTCCTACGAGCAGTACTTC

j_gene: TRBJ1-4
d_gene: TRBD1
v_gene: TRBV4-1
abundance: NA
CDR3aa: CASSLVWTGEPNEKLFF
CDR3nt: TGCGCCAGCAGCCTAGTATGGACAGGGGAACCTAATGAAAAACTGTTTTTT

j_gene: TRBJ1-2
d_gene: TRBD1
v_gene: TRBV25-1
abundance: NA
CDR3aa: CASSEDRATYGYTF
CDR3nt: TGTGCCAGCAGTGAGGACAGGGCCACATATGGCTACACCTTC

j_gene: TRBJ2-7
d_gene: NA
v_gene: TRBV10-1
abundance: NA
CDR3aa: CASSEPDKTYEQYF
CDR3nt: TGCGCCAGCAGTGAGCCGGACAAGACCTACGAGCAGTACTTC